This note documents a single T cell receptor (beta chain) sequence. What it binds is unknown. This sample is drawn from a study of CD8 T cells in ankylosing spondylitis. In making TCR beta libraries, quantitative 5'-RACE with molecular barcodes was used. From the 5' RACE reads, TCRdb called clonotypes with MiXCR, one entry per CDR3 protein. Counted here are approximately 130,000 distinct CDR3 sequences, approximately 10% occurring once; the ten biggest clones make up approximately 3.5%. Study-level points and caveats: A TCR beta motif of fewer than ten highly homologous variants seemed to mark ankylosing spondylitis blood. Earlier authors reported some of these motif variants in reactive arthritis synovial fluid and blood.

The CDR3 sequence is 17 residues long. Between the trimmed V and J ends, which lost 0 bases and 4 bases, there was a span of 16 bases. The germline CDR1 and CDR2 sequences are MGHRA and YSYEKL. The specimen sequenced was blood, either unsorted or a sorted T cell fraction (not recorded which). The V call is TRBV4-1, the J call TRBJ2-1; TRBD2 is a possible D gene (6 bases). This receptor was obtained from a male donor with ankylosing spondylitis or in good health (not recorded which). The CDR3 DNA is TGCGCCAGCAGCCAAGAGGGGGTGGTAGCGGCTTACAATGAGCAGTTCTTC. It codes for CASSQEGVVAAYNEQFF.